A selection of T cell receptor beta chains follows, all from one sample in a study of CD8+ T cells in alopecia areata. The table came from immunoSEQ multiplex PCR; TCRdb's copy has only in-frame clones and leaves some out. The table lists roughly 200,000 clones, 43% of them singletons. Sequencing was performed on CD4+ T cells sorted from blood, taken at approximately week 39, from a patient treated with tofacitinib. Receptors were obtained from a human donor with alopecia areata. The CDR3 runs from the conserved cysteine through the conserved F or W.

TRBV5-1,TRBJ2-7,CASSLLGPAGNEQYF
TRBV2,TRBJ1-1,CASSEVAGMNTEAFF
TRBV5-1,TRBJ2-7,CASSSGLAGESEQYF
TRBV2,TRBJ1-5,CASSEDRVGNQPQHF
TRBV9,TRBJ2-3,CASSVTAADTQYF
TRBV5-4,TRBJ2-7,CASSSTLSGRGSYEQYF
TRBV9,TRBJ2-1,CASSIRGLSYNEQFF
TRBV5-1,TRBJ2-3,CASKLSGRSDTQYF
TRBV6-5,TRBJ2-7,CASRTTGDHEQYF
TRBV7-3,TRBJ1-2,CASSPGLGGYGYTF
TRBV4-2,TRBJ1-1,CASSQPETSGNTEAFF
TRBV29-1,TRBJ2-1,CSVEVMAEGQFF
TRBV6-5,TRBJ2-7,CASRTLAGGLHEQYF
TRBV4-3,TRBJ1-2,CASSQDGQYGYTF
TRBV7-2,TRBJ2-5,CASSLEKSGPRTQYF
TRBV6-1,TRBJ2-7,CASSRSESSYEQYF
TRBV7-9,TRBJ2-7,CASSFPGQGLYEQYF
TRBV11-2,TRBJ2-1,CASSHSAWTSGSGDNEQFF
TRBV9,TRBJ2-3,CASSVLAVVGDTQYF
TRBV7-6,TRBJ2-7,CASSLAGMREQYF
TRBV14,TRBJ1-4,CASSKLPGGTNEKLFF
TRBV6-6,TRBJ1-2,CASSTTGVGYTF
TRBV20-1,TRBJ1-1,CSAHRVTEAFF
TRBV5-1,TRBJ2-7,CASSPGTSDSGYF
TRBV7-2,TRBJ2-5,CASSLAAHHTGETQYF
TRBV6-1,TRBJ2-7,CASVGLAGTYEQYF
TRBV5-4,TRBJ2-2,CASSYASGNTGELFF
TRBV4-3,TRBJ2-6,CASSQWGTGGNSGANVLTF
TRBV7-9,TRBJ1-5,CASRSTGSNQPQHF
TRBV6-6,TRBJ2-7,CASSYSPPYEQYF
TRBV11-2,TRBJ2-1,CASSLDEGAGASNEQFF
TRBV15,TRBJ2-2,CATSRDLLGTGELFF
TRBV20-1,TRBJ1-2,CSAREGSGYTF
TRBV5-1,TRBJ1-2,CASSPDGAGDYTF
TRBV5-1,TRBJ2-4,CATRLDPTLRIQYF
TRBV29-1,TRBJ2-3,CSIIGGEESSTDTQYF
TRBV28,TRBJ2-7,CASTFGTPTYEQYF
TRBV9,TRBJ2-7,CASSSAPGGGWYEQYF
TRBV5-4,TRBJ2-7,CASSLLISPEQYF
TRBV29-1,TRBJ2-2,CSVGISGSPSTGELFF